Listed below are T cell receptor beta chains from one sample, sequenced in a study of patients and donors after allogeneic stem cell transplantation. MiXCR, run by TCRdb on the RT-PCR reads, gives a single entry per CDR3 protein. The data contain 400,000 to 450,000 distinct CDR3 sequences, 15% to 20% of them singletons. The sample was blood, either unsorted or a sorted T cell fraction (not recorded which). All receptors derive from a human donor who was either an allogeneic HSCT recipient or a stem cell or donor lymphocyte infusion donor (not recorded which). It is not recorded whose cells these are; they may come from a transplant donor. CDR3s include the opening cysteine and the closing phenylalanine or tryptophan. A D gene is named only where the DNA matches it firmly. Clone size appears in some rows only: once, few, many, or a class for an expanded clone.

cdr3_nt: TGTGCCATCAGTGAGTCGGGGAGCGGAGAGACCCAGTACTTC; cdr3_aa: CAISESGSGETQYF; clone_size: -; d_call: -; j_call: TRBJ2-5; v_call: TRBV10-3
cdr3_nt: TGCGCCAGCAGCTCGGCGGGGGTAGCGGGGCCCTACGAGCAGTACTTC; cdr3_aa: CASSSAGVAGPYEQYF; clone_size: few; d_call: TRBD2; j_call: TRBJ2-7; v_call: TRBV5-1
cdr3_nt: TGTGCCAGCAGCTTACGCTGGGCCACAGATACGCAGTATTTT; cdr3_aa: CASSLRWATDTQYF; clone_size: many; d_call: -; j_call: TRBJ2-3; v_call: TRBV7-9
cdr3_nt: TGTGCCAGCGGAAGTGGGACAGTCAACACCGGGGAGCTGTTTTTT; cdr3_aa: CASGSGTVNTGELFF; clone_size: -; d_call: TRBD1; j_call: TRBJ2-2; v_call: TRBV12-3/TRBV12-4
cdr3_nt: TGCAGTGCTTCTGGAGGGGGTACTGGAAACACCATATATTTT; cdr3_aa: CSASGGGTGNTIYF; clone_size: -; d_call: -; j_call: TRBJ1-3; v_call: TRBV20-1
cdr3_nt: TGCGCCAGCAGCCACCGACTAGCGGGAGACTACAATGAGCAGTTCTTC; cdr3_aa: CASSHRLAGDYNEQFF; clone_size: -; d_call: TRBD2; j_call: TRBJ2-1; v_call: TRBV4-1
cdr3_nt: TGCGCCAGCAGACAGGTGGGGAATGAGCAGTTCTTC; cdr3_aa: CASRQVGNEQFF; clone_size: many; d_call: -; j_call: TRBJ2-1; v_call: TRBV4-1
cdr3_nt: TGCGCCAGCAGCTTGATGGGGGACCGAGACGGGGAGCTGTTTTTT; cdr3_aa: CASSLMGDRDGELFF; clone_size: -; d_call: -; j_call: TRBJ2-2; v_call: TRBV5-1
cdr3_nt: TGTGCCAGCAGACACGGGGAAACAGTTGTCGAAGCTTTCTTT; cdr3_aa: CASRHGETVVEAFF; clone_size: -; d_call: -; j_call: TRBJ1-1; v_call: TRBV7-9
cdr3_nt: TGTGCCAGCAGCCGAGCCCAGGGGACCTATGGCTACACCTTC; cdr3_aa: CASSRAQGTYGYTF; clone_size: -; d_call: -; j_call: TRBJ1-2; v_call: TRBV6-1
cdr3_nt: TGTGCCAGCAGTCGTTATTTGGCGGGAGCCTCCTGGGAGTATTTT; cdr3_aa: CASSRYLAGASWEYF; clone_size: -; d_call: TRBD2; j_call: TRBJ2-3; v_call: TRBV6-1
cdr3_nt: TGCAGCCAGGGACAGGGGGGTCGGGAGACCCAGTACTTC; cdr3_aa: CSQGQGGRETQYF; clone_size: few; d_call: TRBD1; j_call: TRBJ2-5; v_call: TRBV29-1
cdr3_nt: TGCAGCGTTGGGTACGAGCAGTTCTTC; cdr3_aa: CSVGYEQFF; clone_size: few; d_call: -; j_call: TRBJ2-1; v_call: TRBV29-1
cdr3_nt: TGTGCCAGCAGACCGGGGACAGGGGGCCTCTATGGCTACACCTTC; cdr3_aa: CASRPGTGGLYGYTF; clone_size: -; d_call: TRBD1; j_call: TRBJ1-2; v_call: TRBV27
cdr3_nt: TGCAGTGCTAGAGTAACTGGCTACGAGCAGTACTTC; cdr3_aa: CSARVTGYEQYF; clone_size: -; d_call: -; j_call: TRBJ2-7; v_call: TRBV20-1
cdr3_nt: TGTGCCAGCAACCACCTAAGGGGGAAGACTAATGAAAAACTGTTTTTT; cdr3_aa: CASNHLRGKTNEKLFF; clone_size: -; d_call: -; j_call: TRBJ1-4; v_call: TRBV7-8
cdr3_nt: TGTGCCAGCAGTCCCCTCGGGAGGTCGCCCTACGAGCAGTACTTC; cdr3_aa: CASSPLGRSPYEQYF; clone_size: -; d_call: TRBD2; j_call: TRBJ2-7; v_call: TRBV25-1
cdr3_nt: TGTGCCAGCAGCTCTAGCTGGGAGACCCAGTACTTC; cdr3_aa: CASSSSWETQYF; clone_size: -; d_call: -; j_call: TRBJ2-5; v_call: TRBV5-5
cdr3_nt: TGTGCCAGCAGCCACGATTTTAGAAGCAATCAGCCCCAGCATTTT; cdr3_aa: CASSHDFRSNQPQHF; clone_size: -; d_call: -; j_call: TRBJ1-5; v_call: TRBV3-1
cdr3_nt: TGCAGCGTTGACGGAGCGGGTGAAAAACTGTTTTTT; cdr3_aa: CSVDGAGEKLFF; clone_size: -; d_call: -; j_call: TRBJ1-4; v_call: TRBV29-1
cdr3_nt: TGTGCCAGCGGGAGGGCCATGATAGATACGCAGTATTTT; cdr3_aa: CASGRAMIDTQYF; clone_size: few; d_call: TRBD2; j_call: TRBJ2-3; v_call: TRBV4-2
cdr3_nt: TGTGCCGGACAGGGGGCGCTGGGAGAGACCCAGTACTTC; cdr3_aa: CAGQGALGETQYF; clone_size: -; d_call: TRBD1; j_call: TRBJ2-5; v_call: TRBV7-9
cdr3_nt: TGCGCCAGCAGCCCGATGAACGGGGATTGGGGCTACACCTTC; cdr3_aa: CASSPMNGDWGYTF; clone_size: -; d_call: -; j_call: TRBJ1-2; v_call: TRBV4-3
cdr3_nt: TGTGCCAGCAGTCGACTAGCGGAGACAGATACGCAGTATTTT; cdr3_aa: CASSRLAETDTQYF; clone_size: few; d_call: TRBD2; j_call: TRBJ2-3; v_call: TRBV25-1
cdr3_nt: TGCAGTGCAGGTCCCGCCGCCTTGGGAAACACCATATATTTT; cdr3_aa: CSAGPAALGNTIYF; clone_size: few; d_call: -; j_call: TRBJ1-3; v_call: TRBV20-1
cdr3_nt: TGTGCCAGCAGCTTATCATCCCTCACCAAAGAGACCCAGTACTTC; cdr3_aa: CASSLSSLTKETQYF; clone_size: -; d_call: -; j_call: TRBJ2-5; v_call: TRBV7-9
cdr3_nt: TGTGCCAGCAGTCCCCGGGGCCGATCTCTCCCTGGGGCCAACGTCCTGACTTTC; cdr3_aa: CASSPRGRSLPGANVLTF; clone_size: -; d_call: -; j_call: TRBJ2-6; v_call: TRBV28
cdr3_nt: TGCGCCAGCAGCTTGGTCACTAGCACCTACGAGCAGTACTTC; cdr3_aa: CASSLVTSTYEQYF; clone_size: -; d_call: -; j_call: TRBJ2-7; v_call: TRBV5-1
cdr3_nt: TGCAGTGTTAAATTCACGCAGGGGCGCAGAGAGACCCAGTACTTC; cdr3_aa: CSVKFTQGRRETQYF; clone_size: -; d_call: -; j_call: TRBJ2-5; v_call: TRBV20-1
cdr3_nt: TGCGCCAGCAGCCCCCTCGCGTCGGGACTCCTGGGGACCCAGTACTTC; cdr3_aa: CASSPLASGLLGTQYF; clone_size: -; d_call: -; j_call: TRBJ2-5; v_call: TRBV4-1
cdr3_nt: TGTGCCAGCAGTATCAGACTAGCGGGAGGTCCCCTAGCCAAAAACATTCAGTACTTC; cdr3_aa: CASSIRLAGGPLAKNIQYF; clone_size: -; d_call: TRBD2; j_call: TRBJ2-4; v_call: TRBV12-3/TRBV12-4
cdr3_nt: TGCAGTGCCTCCCCCCGCGGGCGGGGGGCCTTAACAGATACGCAGTATTTT; cdr3_aa: CSASPRGRGALTDTQYF; clone_size: few; d_call: TRBD2; j_call: TRBJ2-3; v_call: TRBV20-1
cdr3_nt: TGTGCCAGCAGCCGGGACCCTTCTGCCGGGGAGCTGTTTTTT; cdr3_aa: CASSRDPSAGELFF; clone_size: -; d_call: -; j_call: TRBJ2-2; v_call: TRBV3-1
cdr3_nt: TGTGCCAGCAGTTACTCCGCGACTAGCGTCTACAATGAGCAGTTCTTC; cdr3_aa: CASSYSATSVYNEQFF; clone_size: many; d_call: TRBD2; j_call: TRBJ2-1; v_call: TRBV6-2/TRBV6-3
cdr3_nt: TGTGCCACCACCGGCAGGGCTAATGAAAAACTGTTTTTT; cdr3_aa: CATTGRANEKLFF; clone_size: few; d_call: -; j_call: TRBJ1-4; v_call: TRBV18
cdr3_nt: TGTGCCATCAGCCCCCTACGACGGAACACTGAAGCTTTCTTT; cdr3_aa: CAISPLRRNTEAFF; clone_size: -; d_call: -; j_call: TRBJ1-1; v_call: TRBV10-3
cdr3_nt: TGTGCCACCAGTGATCGACGAAAAGGGACTAGCGGGGGCAGCCGTACGCAGTATTTT; cdr3_aa: CATSDRRKGTSGGSRTQYF; clone_size: once; d_call: TRBD2; j_call: TRBJ2-3; v_call: TRBV24-1
cdr3_nt: TGCGCCAGCAGCTTGGGGCAGGGGGCGCGTAATGAGCAGTTCTTC; cdr3_aa: CASSLGQGARNEQFF; clone_size: few; d_call: TRBD1; j_call: TRBJ2-1; v_call: TRBV5-1
cdr3_nt: TGTGCCAGCAGCTTAGACCAGACGGCGCAGTATTTT; cdr3_aa: CASSLDQTAQYF; clone_size: few; d_call: -; j_call: TRBJ2-3; v_call: TRBV7-2
cdr3_nt: TGTGCCAGCAGCCAAGGAGGGTGGTACGACACCGGGGAGCTGTTTTTT; cdr3_aa: CASSQGGWYDTGELFF; clone_size: few; d_call: -; j_call: TRBJ2-2; v_call: TRBV14